This note documents a single TCR beta chain sequence. The source of the sample is a study of blood T cell repertoires in COVID-19. Study-wide background: Acute and convalescent COVID-19 samples came from the United States, Italy and Spain.

The CDR3 sequence is 15 residues long. Germline CDR1 and CDR2: MGHRA and YSYEKL. V gave up 6 bases and J gave up 3 bases; unmatched junction bases: 8. Generated by immunoSEQ multiplex PCR, the TCRdb table keeps only in-frame clones and is missing some. The sample has some 150,000 clones, roughly nine tenths seen once. Material for sequencing was peripheral blood. V and J are TRBV4-1 and TRBJ1-3, with 7 bases fitting TRBD1. This clonotype was sampled from a woman aged 70-85 years with acute or convalescent COVID-19. The CDR3 nucleotides read TGCGCCAGCAGGGCCCAACAGGGGTTTGGAAACACCATATATTTT. As protein: CASRAQQGFGNTIYF.